Shown below are 2 T cell receptor beta chains from a single sample sequenced in a study of shared clonotypes between healthy human individuals. Repertoires were generated with immunoSEQ multiplex PCR, while TCRdb's copy carries only in-frame clones and drops some. The sample carries approximately 1,500,000 clones, approximately 98% recorded once. Source material: naive CD4+ T cells sorted from blood. Regarding subset: CD45RA+ positively selected. The origin of the receptors is a young man in good health.

This chain connects TRBV11-2 to TRBJ2-2, with D perhaps TRBD1 (6 bases). The CDR3 consists of 13 residues. The germline V gene has CDR1 SGHAT and CDR2 FQNNGV. V lost 5 bases and J lost 5, with 9 bases in between. DNA of the CDR3: TGTGCCAGCAGCAACAGGGAAACCGGGGAGCTGTTTTTT. This gives the protein CASSNRETGELFF.

V usage is TRBV7-8 and J usage is TRBJ2-3; D unresolved. V lost 5 bases and J lost 2, with 14 bases in between. Germline V CDR1 and CDR2: SGHVS, FQNEAQ. The CDR3 length is 15 residues. The CDR3 spells CASSPRVGLTDTQYF. DNA of the CDR3: TGTGCCAGCAGCCCTAGAGTTGGTCTCACAGATACGCAGTATTTT. Using reference TRBV7-8 and TRBJ2-3 for the parts outside the CDR3, the full variable domain is GAGVSQSPRYKVAKRGQDVALRCDPISGHVSLFWYQQALGQGPEFLTYFQNEAQLDKSGLPSDRFFAERPEGSVSTLKIQRTQQEDSAVYLCASSPRVGLTDTQYFGPGTRLTVL.